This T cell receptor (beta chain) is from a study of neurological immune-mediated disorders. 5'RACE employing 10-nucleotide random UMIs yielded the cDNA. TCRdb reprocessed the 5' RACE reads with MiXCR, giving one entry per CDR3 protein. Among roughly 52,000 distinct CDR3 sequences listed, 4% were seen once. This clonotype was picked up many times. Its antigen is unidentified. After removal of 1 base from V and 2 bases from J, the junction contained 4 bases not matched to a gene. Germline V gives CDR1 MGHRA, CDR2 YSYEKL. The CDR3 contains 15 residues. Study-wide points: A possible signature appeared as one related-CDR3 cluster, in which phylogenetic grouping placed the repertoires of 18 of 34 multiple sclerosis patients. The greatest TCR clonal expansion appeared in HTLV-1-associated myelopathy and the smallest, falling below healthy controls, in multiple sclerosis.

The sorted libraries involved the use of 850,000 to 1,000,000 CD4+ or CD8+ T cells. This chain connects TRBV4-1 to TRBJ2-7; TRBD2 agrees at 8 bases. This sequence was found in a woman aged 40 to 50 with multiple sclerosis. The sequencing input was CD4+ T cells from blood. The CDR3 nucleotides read TGCGCCAGCAGCCAAGGACGCGGGGGGCCCTACGAGCAGTACTTC. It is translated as CASSQGRGGPYEQYF.